Presented here are 6 T cell receptor beta chains from one specimen sequenced in a study of STAT5B mutations in CD4+ large granular lymphocyte leukemia. Here immunoSEQ multiplex PCR was the method, and the copy in TCRdb shows in-frame clones only, minus some. The sample holds tens of thousands of clones; approximately 84% are singletons and the top ten take approximately 0.35%. The sample consisted of CD4+ T cells from blood buffy coats. All receptors derive from a human donor in good health.

CDR3 in amino acids: CASSLRDRISNQPQHF. The CDR3 DNA reads TGTGCCAGCAGCCTCCGGGACCGTATTAGCAATCAGCCCCAGCATTTT. This rearrangement joins TRBV7-8 to TRBJ1-5; TRBD1 might be the D (5 bases). CDR3 length equals 16 residues. Germline lookup yields CDR1 SGHVS and CDR2 FQNEAQ. V was clipped by 5 bases and J by 0 bases, with 14 bases between them.

The chain joins TRBV7-8 to TRBJ2-7; 9 bases line up with TRBD1. Germline V CDR1 and CDR2: SGHVS, FQNEAQ. The CDR3 covers 16 residues. V gave up 1 base and J gave up 2 bases; unmatched junction bases: 6. CDR3 in DNA: TGTGCCAGCAGCTTAGGTTGGACAGGGGCAACCTACGAGCAGTACTTC. This translates into CASSLGWTGATYEQYF. The variable domain in full, with the rest retrieved from reference TRBV7-8 and TRBJ2-7, is GAGVSQSPRYKVAKRGQDVALRCDPISGHVSLFWYQQALGQGPEFLTYFQNEAQLDKSGLPSDRFFAERPEGSVSTLKIQRTQQEDSAVYLCASSLGWTGATYEQYFGPGTRLTVT.

The chain uses TRBV7-8 and TRBJ2-3, with D maybe TRBD2 (5 bases). V was shortened by 1 base and J by 4 bases, with 6 bases between the two germline ends. The CDR3 contains 13 residues. Germline V lookup: CDR1 SGHVS, CDR2 FQNEAQ. CDR3 region: CASSLVEADTQYF. In DNA, the CDR3 is TGTGCCAGCAGCTTAGTGGAGGCAGATACGCAGTATTTT. The full variable domain, completed using reference TRBV7-8 and TRBJ2-3, is GAGVSQSPRYKVAKRGQDVALRCDPISGHVSLFWYQQALGQGPEFLTYFQNEAQLDKSGLPSDRFFAERPEGSVSTLKIQRTQQEDSAVYLCASSLVEADTQYFGPGTRLTVL.

This chain links TRBV4-1 with TRBJ1-1, with TRBD1 identical over 8 bases. Germline V CDR1 and CDR2: MGHRA, YSYEKL. V lost 2 bases, J lost 5 bases, and 16 bases stayed unmatched. The CDR3 spans 18 residues. CDR3 protein: CASSQKGQGTKQGTEAFF. In nucleotides, the CDR3 is TGCGCCAGCAGCCAAAAAGGACAGGGAACAAAACAAGGGACTGAAGCTTTCTTT.

J is TRBJ2-7 and V is TRBV5-1; possibly TRBD2 for D (5 bases). Trimming shortened V by 3 bases and J by 3 bases, and 16 bases separated the two germline ends. CDR3 length equals 15 residues. The V gene's germline CDR1 is SGHRS and CDR2 YFSETQ. CDR3 nucleotide sequence: TGCGCCAGCAGCTCGGTGGACGGGGAAGGCTACGAGCAGTACTTC. Amino acid sequence: CASSSVDGEGYEQYF.

The chain employs TRBV11-2 and TRBJ2-2, with 10 bases fitting TRBD1. The CDR3 consists of 17 residues. Germline CDR1 SGHAT, CDR2 FQNNGV. The V segment lost 1 base and the J segment 4 bases; nucleotides outside the gene matches: 6. The CDR3 region is CASSLVLGTGVTGELFF. As DNA, the CDR3 is TGTGCCAGCAGCTTAGTTTTAGGGACAGGGGTCACCGGGGAGCTGTTTTTT.